This TCR beta chain appears in the sequencing data of a study of cytomegalovirus exposure and HLA in healthy donors (dated by TCRdb to about 2017). Looking at the study overall: According to a later analysis, the 120 or so validation repertoires were produced on the same platform as the 666 repertoires of the first cohort. The study aimed to test whether cataloging public T cell receptors could reveal signatures of past pathogen exposure. Along with the roughly 710-subject first cohort, a separate validation cohort of over a hundred different subjects was used. To predict cytomegalovirus infection status, the study brought together high-throughput TCR immunosequencing, statistical association of individual TCRs with disease status, and machine learning. Overall study outcomes, separate from this receptor: Three of the identified cytomegalovirus-associated TCR beta chains were confirmed in vitro to be specific for cytomegalovirus antigens. The study listed 164 TCR beta chains as associated with cytomegalovirus. While some public TCRs were present in many individuals, most TCR sequences turned up only very rarely across donors. The validation cohort had no HLA typing available for a later analysis, so co-occurrence within that cohort was assessed over all 120 or so repertoires. According to the authors, the approach could potentially be generalized to other disease states and immunological phenotypes. In both the original and validation cohorts, the classifier was reported to diagnose cytomegalovirus status with high specificity and sensitivity. A later analysis found that TCRs clustered in the first cohort also tended to co-occur in the 120 validation repertoires, with about 94% of cluster scores above 0.

Donors formed part of the validation cohort, which comprised 120 subjects and was distinct from the first cohort of under 850 subjects. The germline V gene specifies MGHRA as CDR1 and YSYEKL as CDR2. Relative to germline, V is missing 6 bases and J is missing 6 bases, with 6 bases of the junction outside any gene match. The CDR3 starts with the cysteine, ends with the phenylalanine, and has 13 residues. Of the read, only the CDR3 DNA is kept; its 39 bases are in frame from base 1. The library was prepared using the immunoSEQ multiplex PCR assay. The study's own analysis went as follows. A statistical classification framework was developed to diagnose cytomegalovirus status using the catalog of TCR beta chain sequences. In TCRdb, the immuneACCESS table is reduced to in-frame sequences with V and J assigned. These tables do not hold every clone; where another copy was compared, an unresolved V gene accounts for under half, and the others remain unexplained. The D gene and trimming were derived from the DNA, and the V and J assignments and clone size from that table. The sample table shows tens of thousands of clones, and around 94% are seen once. The ten largest clones capture around 1.5% of the sample.

For this clone: Its antigen is unknown. Qualities for individual bases were not recorded, and no much larger clone is one base off.

Input material: PBMCs. The rearranged segments are TRBV4-1 and TRBJ1-1; 8 bases in between match TRBD1. This sequence originates from a man aged 18 to 29 in good health and CMV-seropositive. Here the CDR3 is given as CASRPDREAEAFF. The DNA sequence follows: TGCGCCAGCAGACCGGACAGGGAGGCTGAAGCTTTCTTT.